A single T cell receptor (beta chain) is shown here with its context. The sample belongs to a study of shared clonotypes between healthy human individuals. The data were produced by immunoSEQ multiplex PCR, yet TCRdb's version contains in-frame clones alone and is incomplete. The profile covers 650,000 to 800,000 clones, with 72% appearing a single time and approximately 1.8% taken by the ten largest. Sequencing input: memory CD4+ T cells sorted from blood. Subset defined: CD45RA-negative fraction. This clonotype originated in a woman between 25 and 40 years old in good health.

The CDR3 here is CASSTLSAVSGQGKGEQYF. The CDR3 coding sequence is TGCGCCAGCAGTACCCTGTCGGCTGTCTCGGGCCAGGGGAAGGGCGAGCAGTACTTC. V gene TRBV5-1 combines with J gene TRBJ2-7, with D perhaps matching TRBD1 (6 bases). Trimming removed 5 bases from V and 6 bases from J, with 33 bases in between. This CDR3 spans 19 amino acids. The germline V gene has CDR1 SGHRS and CDR2 YFSETQ.